Each of the 5 T cell receptor beta chains below was sequenced from the same sample in a study of blood T cell repertoires in COVID-19. Method: immunoSEQ multiplex PCR; TCRdb's copy keeps in-frame clones and lacks some. Of about 340,000 clones listed, 80% to 95% were seen once; the top ten hold roughly 20%. The sequenced sample consisted of PBMCs or T cells enriched from blood (not recorded which). These receptors were taken from a woman younger than 45 who had recovered from COVID-19.

The chain joins TRBV2 to TRBJ1-2; TRBD1 agrees at 8 bases. Germline V gives CDR1 SNHLY, CDR2 FYNNEI. V dropped 6 bases and J dropped 2; count of bases not matched to a gene: 2. The CDR3 runs 13 residues. The CDR3 reads CASRGQANYGYTF. CDR3 coding DNA: TGTGCCAGCAGGGGACAGGCGAACTATGGCTACACCTTC. The variable domain in full, with the rest retrieved from reference TRBV2 and TRBJ1-2, is EPEVTQTPSHQVTQMGQEVILRCVPISNHLYFYWYRQILGQKVEFLVSFYNNEISEKSEIFDDQFSVERPDGSNFTLKIRSTKLEDSAMYFCASRGQANYGYTFGSGTRLTVV.

V gene TRBV5-1 combines with J gene TRBJ2-5; D not certain. Germline CDR1 is SGHRS and CDR2 is YFSETQ. This CDR3 is built from 13 residues. V dropped 5 bases and J dropped 1 base, with 9 bases sitting between them. The CDR3 nucleotides read TGCGCCAGCAGATCGGGTCCCCAAGAGACCCAGTACTTC. Translation: CASRSGPQETQYF.

V is TRBV11-2 and J is TRBJ2-7, with TRBD2 matching 7 bases. CDR1 is SGHAT, CDR2 FQNNGV, per germline. The CDR3 extends over 14 amino acids. The V segment lost 0 bases and the J segment 4 bases; nucleotides outside the gene matches: 3. The CDR3 protein is CASSLEGGWYEQYF. CDR3 DNA: TGTGCCAGCAGCTTAGAGGGAGGGTGGTACGAGCAGTACTTC.

CDR3 protein: CSAEGNTEAFF. The CDR3 coding sequence is TGCAGTGCGGAGGGGAACACTGAAGCTTTCTTT. The rearrangement uses TRBV20-1 and TRBJ1-1; the D is unclear. Looked up from germline, CDR1 is DFQATT and CDR2 is SNEGSKA (reference sequence). The CDR3 has 11 residues. V dropped 6 bases and J dropped 1 base, with 6 bases sitting between them.

The chain employs TRBV4-1 and TRBJ2-7; 10 bases are a match to TRBD1. The germline CDR1 and CDR2 sequences are MGHRA and YSYEKL. The length of the CDR3 is 19 residues. After removal of 0 bases from V and 7 bases from J, the junction contained 18 bases not matched to a gene. CDR3 loop: CASSQEGPGQGPLPGEQYF. In nucleotides, the CDR3 is TGCGCCAGCAGCCAAGAGGGACCGGGACAGGGGCCGTTACCGGGAGAGCAGTACTTC.